The rows below give T cell receptor beta chains drawn from one sample of a study of lymphopenia after photon versus proton radiotherapy. Repertoires were generated with immunoSEQ multiplex PCR, while TCRdb's copy carries only in-frame clones and drops some. The table records over 5,500 clones, approximately 90% of them present only once. The specimen was peripheral blood, collected from a patient treated with photon-based radiotherapy. These receptors were taken from a man in his fifties or sixties with cholangiocarcinoma. CDR3s include the opening cysteine and the closing phenylalanine or tryptophan. A D gene is named only where the DNA matches it firmly. Only part of the rows carry a size: once, few, many, or a class if the clone is expanded.

abundance,j_gene,v_gene,d_gene,CDR3nt,CDR3aa
.,TRBJ2-7,TRBV7-3,.,TGTGCCAGCAGCCCAGACAGTACGTACTACGAGCAGTACTTC,CASSPDSTYYEQYF
.,TRBJ2-7,TRBV19,.,TGTGCCAGTAGTATTTTGGACGGCCCCTACGAGCAGTACTTC,CASSILDGPYEQYF
.,TRBJ2-7,TRBV7-9,TRBD1,TGTGCCAGCAGCTTAGCTGGACAGGTCTACGAGCAGTACTTC,CASSLAGQVYEQYF
.,TRBJ2-1,TRBV7-3,.,TGTGCCAGCAGCCTTGAGGGCGGAGCCTACAATGAGCAGTTCTTC,CASSLEGGAYNEQFF
.,TRBJ2-7,TRBV19,.,TGTGCCAGTAGTCCCCGAAGGGACCAGGTGGAGTACGAGCAGTACTTC,CASSPRRDQVEYEQYF
once,TRBJ1-5,TRBV7-2,.,TGTGCCAGCAGCTTCGGGGAGAATCAGCCCCAGCATTTT,CASSFGENQPQHF
few,TRBJ1-1,TRBV7-9,.,TGTGCCAGCAGATCCGAGACACCGAACACTGAAGCTTTCTTT,CASRSETPNTEAFF
.,TRBJ2-7,TRBV27,.,TGTGCCAGCAGTTTTACCCCTCCACACGAGCAGTACTTC,CASSFTPPHEQYF
.,TRBJ2-7,TRBV5-4,.,TGTGCCAGCAGCGGAAGCCCTCTCTACGAGCAGTACTTC,CASSGSPLYEQYF
.,TRBJ2-2,TRBV7-3,.,TGTGCCAGCAGCTTAAATCCACAGAGTCGTGGGCTGAACACCGGGGAGCTGTTTTTT,CASSLNPQSRGLNTGELFF
few,TRBJ1-2,TRBV6-6,.,TGTGCCACCACGGCAGTCAAAGGCTACACCTTC,CATTAVKGYTF
.,TRBJ1-2,TRBV10-3,.,TGTGCCATCAGTGAGTCTCAGGGGAACTATGGCTACACCTTC,CAISESQGNYGYTF
.,TRBJ2-7,TRBV6-5,.,TGTGCCAGCAGACCGACAGGAGAGAGGGAGCAGTACTTC,CASRPTGEREQYF
.,TRBJ2-7,TRBV5-1,TRBD1,TGCGCCAGCAGCTTGGCCTGGTGGTCCAGGGGGACGGTCGAGCAGTACTTC,CASSLAWWSRGTVEQYF
.,TRBJ2-2,TRBV11-2,.,TGTGCCAGCAGCTTAGAGGGGACGAACACCGGGGAGCTGTTTTTT,CASSLEGTNTGELFF
.,TRBJ1-2,TRBV28,.,TGTGCCAGCAGTTTTTGGGCAGGTAAAACCCGAGAGTATGGCTACACCTTC,CASSFWAGKTREYGYTF
.,TRBJ1-5,TRBV5-8,.,TGTGCCAGCAGCTTTGTGACAGGCCCCCTGGGATTCTATCAGCCCCAGCATTTT,CASSFVTGPLGFYQPQHF
.,TRBJ2-6,TRBV19,.,TGTGCCAGTAATGCGAACTCTGGGGCCAACGTCCTGACTTTC,CASNANSGANVLTF
.,TRBJ1-1,TRBV14,.,TGTGCCAGCAGCCAAGATTATGGGGCGGGGTACACTGAAGCTTTCTTT,CASSQDYGAGYTEAFF
.,TRBJ2-4,TRBV14,TRBD1,TGTGCCAGCAGCCAAGGGGGGGGACAGGGAGAAGCCAAAAACATTCAGTACTTC,CASSQGGGQGEAKNIQYF
.,TRBJ2-3,TRBV5-6,.,TGTGCCAGCAGCTTTCCTAAGGAGATCACAGATACGCAGTATTTT,CASSFPKEITDTQYF
once,TRBJ1-1,TRBV6-5,TRBD1,TGTGCCAGCAGTTACCACAGGGGGAACACTGAAGCTTTCTTT,CASSYHRGNTEAFF
.,TRBJ2-2,TRBV28,TRBD1,TGTGCCAGCAGTTTCCCAGGGGGCTCGAACACCGGGGAGCTGTTTTTT,CASSFPGGSNTGELFF
.,TRBJ2-3,TRBV7-9,TRBD2,TGTGCCAGCAGCTTGTTACCTAGCGGGGTCACAGATACGCAGTATTTT,CASSLLPSGVTDTQYF
.,TRBJ2-1,TRBV10-2,TRBD2,TGCGCCAGCAGTAAAGGAACTAGCGGCAATGAGCAGTTCTTC,CASSKGTSGNEQFF
.,TRBJ2-2,TRBV9,.,TGTGCCAGCAGCGTAGGGGCTGACACCGGGGAGCTGTTTTTT,CASSVGADTGELFF
.,TRBJ2-7,TRBV10-3,.,TGTGCCATCAGTGATCTAGGGGGGCAGTACTTC,CAISDLGGQYF
.,TRBJ2-1,TRBV13,TRBD2,TGTGCCAGCAGCCCCAGGGTAGCGGGGGTCAACAATGAGCAGTTCTTC,CASSPRVAGVNNEQFF
.,TRBJ1-4,TRBV28,.,TGTGCCAGCCAAGGAATGGGTGCAACTAATGAAAAACTGTTTTTT,CASQGMGATNEKLFF
once,TRBJ1-1,TRBV7-9,.,TGTGCCAGCAGCCCGGGAGGGGAGATTACTGAAGCTTTCTTT,CASSPGGEITEAFF
.,TRBJ1-1,TRBV18,TRBD1,TGTGCCAGCTCACTTCACCAGGGGGGTGAAGCTTTCTTT,CASSLHQGGEAFF